A selection of T cell receptor beta chains follows, all from one sample in a study of blood T cells in healthy people across ages. From the 5' RACE reads, TCRdb called clonotypes with MiXCR, one entry per CDR3 protein. Among 650,000 to 700,000 distinct CDR3 sequences, roughly half were seen once, and the ten largest hold roughly 14%. Sequencing was carried out using blood. The receptors come from a woman aged 80 or over in good health. Both conserved end residues are part of each CDR3. Each record gives: clone size, D gene, J gene, V gene, CDR3 length, CDR3 DNA, CDR3 protein. The D gene is left open where the match is weak. Expanded clones get a size class; other rows say once, few or many, or leave the size out.

size: .; D: TRBD1; J: TRBJ2-5; V: TRBV28; length: 17; DNA: TGTGCCAGCAGTTTTAGTCGGGACAGCTCGTACCAAGAGACCCAGTACTTC; CDR3: CASSFSRDSSYQETQYF
size: .; D: TRBD2; J: TRBJ2-1; V: TRBV4-1; length: 17; DNA: TGCGCCAGCGAGACTAGCGGGGGAGCGAGCTCCTACAATGAGCAGTTCTTC; CDR3: CASETSGGASSYNEQFF
size: many; D: .; J: TRBJ1-2; V: TRBV24-1; length: 12; DNA: TGTGCCACCAGTGATTTTGGCGATGGCTACACCTTC; CDR3: CATSDFGDGYTF
size: many; D: .; J: TRBJ2-6; V: TRBV29-1; length: 15; DNA: TGCAGCGTTTTTGGGCAGGTCTCTGGGGCCAACGTCCTGACTTTC; CDR3: CSVFGQVSGANVLTF
size: once; D: .; J: TRBJ2-5; V: TRBV4-3; length: 15; DNA: TGCGCCAGCAGCCAAGATCAAGGGTCGGAGGAGACCCAGTACTTC; CDR3: CASSQDQGSEETQYF
size: .; D: TRBD1; J: TRBJ2-7; V: TRBV30; length: 14; DNA: TGTGCCTGTGGGCTCGGGACAGGGATCGACGAGCAGTACTTC; CDR3: CACGLGTGIDEQYF
size: .; D: .; J: TRBJ1-1; V: TRBV6-6; length: 15; DNA: TGTGCCAGCAGTTACGGGGAGGCAGGTAACACTGAAGCTTTCTTT; CDR3: CASSYGEAGNTEAFF
size: .; D: .; J: TRBJ2-1; V: TRBV4-1; length: 14; DNA: TGCGCCAGCAGCCAAGTAAACAGAATGGGTGAGCAGTTCTTC; CDR3: CASSQVNRMGEQFF
size: .; D: .; J: TRBJ2-3; V: TRBV9; length: 15; DNA: TGTGCCAGCAGCCAGCCGCAGGGGAGCACAGATACGCAGTATTTT; CDR3: CASSQPQGSTDTQYF
size: .; D: TRBD1; J: TRBJ2-7; V: TRBV6-5; length: 13; DNA: TGTGCCAGCAGCCAGGGGGAGTGGTACGAGCAGTACTTC; CDR3: CASSQGEWYEQYF
size: .; D: .; J: TRBJ2-1; V: TRBV12-3/TRBV12-4; length: 13; DNA: TGTGCCAGCAGTGCCCAGGGTTTTAAGGAGCAGTTCTTC; CDR3: CASSAQGFKEQFF
size: many; D: TRBD1; J: TRBJ2-7; V: TRBV12-3/TRBV12-4; length: 14; DNA: TGTGCCAGCAGGGGACAGAGATCTTCGGGCGAGCAGTACTTC; CDR3: CASRGQRSSGEQYF
size: .; D: .; J: TRBJ2-4; V: TRBV20-1; length: 10; DNA: TGCAGTGCTTACCGACAGGAGCAGTACTTC; CDR3: CSAYRQEQYF
size: .; D: .; J: TRBJ2-1; V: TRBV25-1; length: 12; DNA: TGTGCCAGCAGCTTATCTCCCAGGGGGCAGTTCTTC; CDR3: CASSLSPRGQFF
size: many; D: TRBD1; J: TRBJ2-1; V: TRBV12-5; length: 15; DNA: TGTGCTAGTGGTTTGGAGGGGGCGATCCGGAATGAGCAGTTCTTC; CDR3: CASGLEGAIRNEQFF
size: once; D: .; J: TRBJ2-1; V: TRBV20-1; length: 12; DNA: TGCAGTGCTAGAGATCTGATTGGCGAGCAGTTCTTC; CDR3: CSARDLIGEQFF
size: .; D: .; J: TRBJ2-5; V: TRBV4-1; length: 17; DNA: TGCGCCAGCAGCCAATCTAGCCATGGGCTGGCCCAAGAGACCCAGTACTTC; CDR3: CASSQSSHGLAQETQYF
size: once; D: TRBD1; J: TRBJ1-2; V: TRBV7-2; length: 12; DNA: TGTGCCAGCAGTGACAGGGGAAGTGGCTACACTTTC; CDR3: CASSDRGSGYTF
size: many; D: .; J: TRBJ2-5; V: TRBV2; length: 14; DNA: TGTGCCAGCAGTGACGGGTTGACAGTCGGGACCCAGTACTTC; CDR3: CASSDGLTVGTQYF
size: few; D: .; J: TRBJ1-5; V: TRBV2; length: 16; DNA: TGTGCCAGCAGCGGGCTTTTGGGAGGGAGAGATCAGCCCCAGCATTTT; CDR3: CASSGLLGGRDQPQHF
size: once; D: TRBD1; J: TRBJ2-7; V: TRBV7-9; length: 15; DNA: TGTGCCAGCAGCTCCAGACAGGGATTTTCCTACGAGCAGTACTTC; CDR3: CASSSRQGFSYEQYF
size: .; D: .; J: TRBJ2-1; V: TRBV29-1; length: 14; DNA: TGCAGCGTTGAAGATGGGAACAGGGTGAATGAGCAGTTCTTC; CDR3: CSVEDGNRVNEQFF
size: .; D: .; J: TRBJ2-1; V: TRBV4-2; length: 15; DNA: TGTGCCAGCAGCCAAGATGCCATCTCCTACAATGAGCAGTTCTTC; CDR3: CASSQDAISYNEQFF
size: .; D: .; J: TRBJ2-5; V: TRBV11-1; length: 21; DNA: TGTGCCAGCAGCCCATCGCGGGTGATACAGGGTCGTGTTAGTTCGGAAGAGACCCAGTACTTC; CDR3: CASSPSRVIQGRVSSEETQYF
size: many; D: TRBD2; J: TRBJ2-3; V: TRBV5-1; length: 17; DNA: TGCGCCAGCAGCTTTCGAAACGGGGGGGGTGTTAGAGATACGCAGTATTTT; CDR3: CASSFRNGGGVRDTQYF
size: .; D: .; J: TRBJ2-7; V: TRBV7-2; length: 15; DNA: TGTGCCAGCAGCTCCACAGGACCTTTTGTTACCGAGCAGTACTTC; CDR3: CASSSTGPFVTEQYF
size: many; D: TRBD2; J: TRBJ2-1; V: TRBV7-9; length: 15; DNA: TGTGCCAGCAGCTTAATCTCGGGAGGAGGTAATGAGCAGTTCTTC; CDR3: CASSLISGGGNEQFF
size: .; D: .; J: TRBJ2-3; V: TRBV27; length: 16; DNA: TGTGCCAGCAGTCGTCCCTTTGCCGGGGGTGCAGATACGCAGTATTTT; CDR3: CASSRPFAGGADTQYF